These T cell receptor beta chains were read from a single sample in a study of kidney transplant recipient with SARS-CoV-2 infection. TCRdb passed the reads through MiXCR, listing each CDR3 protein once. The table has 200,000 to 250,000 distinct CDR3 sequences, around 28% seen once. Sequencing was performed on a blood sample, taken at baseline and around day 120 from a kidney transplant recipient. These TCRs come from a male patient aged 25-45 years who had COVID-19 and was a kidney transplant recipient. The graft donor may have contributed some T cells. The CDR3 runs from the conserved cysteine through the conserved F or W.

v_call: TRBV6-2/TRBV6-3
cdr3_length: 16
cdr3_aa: CASSYSTSGSFYEQYF

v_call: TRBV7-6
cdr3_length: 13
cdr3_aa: CASSLGQEDEQYF

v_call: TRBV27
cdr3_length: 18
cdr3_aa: CASSSISWLQSRANVLTF

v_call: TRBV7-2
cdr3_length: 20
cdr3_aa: CASSFRSLIQDRGRLQPQHF

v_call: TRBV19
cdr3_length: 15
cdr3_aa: CASRRQRGPTDTQYF

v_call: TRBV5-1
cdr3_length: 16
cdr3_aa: CASSLEGPNSGNTIYF

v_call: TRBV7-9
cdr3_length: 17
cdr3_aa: CASSSQPGQGGREKLFF

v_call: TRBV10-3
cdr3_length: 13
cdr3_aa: CAISGLGTTEAFF

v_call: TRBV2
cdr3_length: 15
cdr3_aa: CASRPGTLGGNTIYF

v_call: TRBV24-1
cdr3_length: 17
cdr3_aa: CATSSGFGATTNEKLFF

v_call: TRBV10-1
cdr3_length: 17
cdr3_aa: CASSSYTRSRKTYGYTF

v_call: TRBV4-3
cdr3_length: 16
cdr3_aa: CASSQGGQISPDTQYF

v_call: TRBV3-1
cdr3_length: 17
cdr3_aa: CVSSCWDTLRKTYGYTF

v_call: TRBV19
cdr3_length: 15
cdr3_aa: CASKLRLSSADTQYF

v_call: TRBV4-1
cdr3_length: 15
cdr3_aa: CASSQDHTGREGYTF

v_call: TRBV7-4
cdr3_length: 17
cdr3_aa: CASSPGRGDPPSYEQYF

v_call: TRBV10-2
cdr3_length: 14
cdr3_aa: CASRDDYRLAEQFF

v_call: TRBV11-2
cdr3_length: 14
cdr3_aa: CASREGGRGNTIYF

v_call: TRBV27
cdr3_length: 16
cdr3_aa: CASSLGSPGSGNAIYF

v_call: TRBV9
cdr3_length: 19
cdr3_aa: CASNLLRQIIGSSGNTIYF

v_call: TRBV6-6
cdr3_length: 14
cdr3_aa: CASSSPPDSYEQYF

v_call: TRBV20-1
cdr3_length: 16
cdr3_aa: CSARLRTGRGPYEQFF

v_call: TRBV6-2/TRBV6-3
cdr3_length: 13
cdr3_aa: CASSRDRGNEAFF

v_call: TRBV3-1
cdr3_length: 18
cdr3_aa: CASSCNSPISGLTGELFF

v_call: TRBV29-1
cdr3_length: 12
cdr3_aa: CGVSGADQSQHF

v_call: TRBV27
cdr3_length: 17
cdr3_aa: CASSWDRPNSGANVLTF

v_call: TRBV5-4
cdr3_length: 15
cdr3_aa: CASSLLGAGTDTQYF

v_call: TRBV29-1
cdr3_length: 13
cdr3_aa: CSVVGPHGETQYF

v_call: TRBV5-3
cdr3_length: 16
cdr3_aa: CARTSSVVRKTYGYTF

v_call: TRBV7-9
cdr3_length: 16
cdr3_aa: CASNPLLYTVQETQYF

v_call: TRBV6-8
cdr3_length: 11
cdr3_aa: CASQGVHEQYF

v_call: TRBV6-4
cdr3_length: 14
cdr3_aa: CASSDGTGENEQFF

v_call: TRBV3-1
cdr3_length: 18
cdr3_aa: CASSPKQNRGLYNSPLHF

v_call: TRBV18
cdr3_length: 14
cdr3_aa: CASSPADRETEQFF